This T cell receptor beta chain was documented in a study of CD8+CD57+ T cells in acquired aplastic anemia. As for the study in general: Each DNA sample taken from sorted CD4+ and CD8+ cells came to around 2.9 ug on average.

According to the study, genomic DNA was the template for TCR beta VDJ and CDR3 profiling. One entry per CDR3 protein results from TCRdb running MiXCR on the reads. The sample has 150,000 to 200,000 distinct CDR3 sequences; roughly 47% are singletons. About this clonotype: Antigen specificity is unknown.

Germline CDR1 is WSHSY and CDR2 is SAAADI. CDR3 length equals 18 residues. V gave up 6 bases and J gave up 4 bases; unmatched junction bases: 11. Study findings and constraints: The study found no significant CD8+ Simpson's diversity difference between patients and controls. Sharing between patients and controls was observed for roughly 30 CD8+ CDR3 sequences.

This sequence joins TRBV10-2 and TRBJ2-1, with 14 bases that match TRBD2. Specimen: sorted CD4+, CD8+, or CD8+CD57+ T cells (not recorded which) from PBMCs. The receptor comes from a human donor in good health. CDR3 residues: CASSLIPGLAGVYNEQFF. CDR3 sequence (DNA): TGCGCCAGCAGCTTAATACCGGGACTAGCGGGGGTTTACAATGAGCAGTTCTTC.